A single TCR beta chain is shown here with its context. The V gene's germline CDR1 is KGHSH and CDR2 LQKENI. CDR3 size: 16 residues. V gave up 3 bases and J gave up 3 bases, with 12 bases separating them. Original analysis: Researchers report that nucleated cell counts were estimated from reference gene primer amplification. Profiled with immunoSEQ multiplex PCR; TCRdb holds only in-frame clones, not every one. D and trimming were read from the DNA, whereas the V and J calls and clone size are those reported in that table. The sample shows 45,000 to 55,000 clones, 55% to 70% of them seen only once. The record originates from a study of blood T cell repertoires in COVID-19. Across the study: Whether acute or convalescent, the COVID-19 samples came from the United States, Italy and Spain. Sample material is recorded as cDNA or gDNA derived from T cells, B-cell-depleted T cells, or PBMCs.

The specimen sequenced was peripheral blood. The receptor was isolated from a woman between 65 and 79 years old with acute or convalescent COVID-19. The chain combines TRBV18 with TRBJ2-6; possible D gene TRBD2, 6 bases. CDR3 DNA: TGTGCCAGCTCACCCACGGGACTGGGTGGGGCCAACGTCCTGACTTTC. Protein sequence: CASSPTGLGGANVLTF.